This is a list of T cell receptor beta chains from one sample in a study of neurological immune-mediated disorders. Each CDR3 protein is one row after TCRdb ran MiXCR on the 5' RACE reads. This sample has under 70,000 distinct CDR3 sequences; around 3.6% occur once, and the top ten carry approximately 3.3%. Sequencing input: PBMCs. These receptors were obtained from a woman aged 30 to 39 with multiple sclerosis. CDR3s include the opening cysteine and the closing phenylalanine or tryptophan. The order of the fields is V gene, clone size, D gene, J gene, CDR3 DNA, CDR3 protein. D genes are given only for firm matches. Size tells how often a clone was seen (once, few, many) or the class of an expanded clone, and some rows leave it out.

v_gene: TRBV12-3/TRBV12-4
abundance: many
d_gene: .
j_gene: TRBJ2-7
CDR3nt: TGTGCCAGCAGTCGCGGGCCCGACTACGAGCAGTACTTC
CDR3aa: CASSRGPDYEQYF

v_gene: TRBV10-3
abundance: many
d_gene: .
j_gene: TRBJ1-3
CDR3nt: TGTGCCATCCGGACAACCGCCTCTGGAAACACCATATATTTT
CDR3aa: CAIRTTASGNTIYF

v_gene: TRBV20-1
abundance: many
d_gene: .
j_gene: TRBJ2-2
CDR3nt: TGCAGTGCTAGAAACGGAGTGGGACCAAACACCGGGGAGCTGTTTTTT
CDR3aa: CSARNGVGPNTGELFF

v_gene: TRBV5-1
abundance: many
d_gene: TRBD1
j_gene: TRBJ2-1
CDR3nt: TGCGCCAGCAGCTCCGGACAGGGGGAAGGCAATGAGCAGTTCTTC
CDR3aa: CASSSGQGEGNEQFF

v_gene: TRBV7-2
abundance: many
d_gene: .
j_gene: TRBJ2-7
CDR3nt: TGTGCCAGCAGCTTAGGTGTACCGGGGCTCTACGAGCAGTACTTC
CDR3aa: CASSLGVPGLYEQYF

v_gene: TRBV6-4
abundance: .
d_gene: TRBD2
j_gene: TRBJ2-7
CDR3nt: TGTGCCAGCAGTGGCCGGACTAGCGGGGACTACGAGCAGTACTTC
CDR3aa: CASSGRTSGDYEQYF

v_gene: TRBV5-1
abundance: many
d_gene: .
j_gene: TRBJ2-1
CDR3nt: TGCGCCAGCACCCATGTTGGGGGGCCGATAGTTTACAATGAGCAGTTCTTC
CDR3aa: CASTHVGGPIVYNEQFF

v_gene: TRBV5-1
abundance: many
d_gene: .
j_gene: TRBJ1-1
CDR3nt: TGCGCCAGCAGCCAAAGCGGGACCGTGAACACTGAAGCTTTCTTT
CDR3aa: CASSQSGTVNTEAFF

v_gene: TRBV12-3/TRBV12-4
abundance: many
d_gene: .
j_gene: TRBJ2-5
CDR3nt: TGTGCCAGCAGTTGGGCGGAGACCCAGTACTTC
CDR3aa: CASSWAETQYF

v_gene: TRBV6-5
abundance: many
d_gene: TRBD1
j_gene: TRBJ2-7
CDR3nt: TGTGCCAGCAGTTTCGGACAGGTCTACGAGCAGTACTTC
CDR3aa: CASSFGQVYEQYF

v_gene: TRBV20-1
abundance: many
d_gene: TRBD1
j_gene: TRBJ2-6
CDR3nt: TGCAGTGCTAGAGACCATACCCCGGGACAGGGAATACTTGGGGCCAACGTCCTGACTTTC
CDR3aa: CSARDHTPGQGILGANVLTF

v_gene: TRBV6-2/TRBV6-3
abundance: .
d_gene: TRBD2
j_gene: TRBJ2-1
CDR3nt: TGTGCCAGCAGTTACGGACTAGCCTACAATGAGCAGTTCTTC
CDR3aa: CASSYGLAYNEQFF

v_gene: TRBV27
abundance: many
d_gene: .
j_gene: TRBJ1-4
CDR3nt: TGTGCCAGCAGTGCCCGACAGACTAATGAAAAACTGTTTTTT
CDR3aa: CASSARQTNEKLFF

v_gene: TRBV24-1
abundance: many
d_gene: TRBD1
j_gene: TRBJ2-5
CDR3nt: TGTGCCACCAGTGAAGGACAGGGTCAGACCCAGTACTTC
CDR3aa: CATSEGQGQTQYF

v_gene: TRBV24-1
abundance: many
d_gene: .
j_gene: TRBJ2-7
CDR3nt: TGTGCCACCAGTGATTTCGGAACTACAGGCCGCTACGAGCAGTACTTC
CDR3aa: CATSDFGTTGRYEQYF

v_gene: TRBV4-2
abundance: many
d_gene: .
j_gene: TRBJ2-7
CDR3nt: TGTGCCAGCAGCCAGGGGCCGTACGAGCAGTACTTC
CDR3aa: CASSQGPYEQYF

v_gene: TRBV20-1
abundance: many
d_gene: TRBD1
j_gene: TRBJ1-6
CDR3nt: TGCAGTGCTAGAGATACAGGGGGCTCACCCCTCAACTTT
CDR3aa: CSARDTGGSPLNF

v_gene: TRBV4-3
abundance: many
d_gene: TRBD2
j_gene: TRBJ2-1
CDR3nt: TGCGCCAGCAGCCAAGGCACTAGCGGCTACAATGAGCAGTTCTTC
CDR3aa: CASSQGTSGYNEQFF

v_gene: TRBV20-1
abundance: many
d_gene: .
j_gene: TRBJ2-3
CDR3nt: TGCAGTGCTTACCACCCTGGCGTAGCAGGGACAGATACGCAGTATTTT
CDR3aa: CSAYHPGVAGTDTQYF

v_gene: TRBV11-2
abundance: many
d_gene: TRBD1
j_gene: TRBJ2-5
CDR3nt: TGTGCCAGCAGCCCAATCCGGGGACAGTCGCAAGAGACCCAGTACTTC
CDR3aa: CASSPIRGQSQETQYF

v_gene: TRBV7-9
abundance: many
d_gene: .
j_gene: TRBJ1-5
CDR3nt: TGTGCCAGCAGCTTCGATAGTAGCAATCAGCCCCAGCATTTT
CDR3aa: CASSFDSSNQPQHF

v_gene: TRBV20-1
abundance: many
d_gene: TRBD1
j_gene: TRBJ1-2
CDR3nt: TGCAGTGCTAGAGACCTAGGGGCGGGACAGGGTTCCGGTCCCTTC
CDR3aa: CSARDLGAGQGSGPF

v_gene: TRBV20-1
abundance: few
d_gene: TRBD2
j_gene: TRBJ2-6
CDR3nt: TGCAGTGCTAGAGATGGGACTAGGCCCCCCAACTCTGGGGCCAACGTCCTGACTTTC
CDR3aa: CSARDGTRPPNSGANVLTF

v_gene: TRBV15
abundance: many
d_gene: .
j_gene: TRBJ2-2
CDR3nt: TGTGCCACCAGCAGAGATCGTGCCGGGGAGCTGTTTTTT
CDR3aa: CATSRDRAGELFF

v_gene: TRBV28
abundance: many
d_gene: .
j_gene: TRBJ2-7
CDR3nt: TGTGCCAGCAGTCCTGGGCCCTCCTACGAGCAGTACTTC
CDR3aa: CASSPGPSYEQYF

v_gene: TRBV7-2
abundance: few
d_gene: TRBD1
j_gene: TRBJ2-1
CDR3nt: TGTGCCAGCAGCTTCAGACAGGGATGGATCAATGAGCAGTTCTTC
CDR3aa: CASSFRQGWINEQFF

v_gene: TRBV28
abundance: few
d_gene: .
j_gene: TRBJ2-7
CDR3nt: TGTGCCTGTACCGGGCGACACAGTGCCTACGAGCAGTACTTC
CDR3aa: CACTGRHSAYEQYF

v_gene: TRBV7-9
abundance: many
d_gene: .
j_gene: TRBJ2-5
CDR3nt: TGTGCCAGCAGCCCTCTCGTCAGTTTGGAGACCCAGTACTTC
CDR3aa: CASSPLVSLETQYF

v_gene: TRBV20-1
abundance: many
d_gene: .
j_gene: TRBJ1-2
CDR3nt: TGCAGTGCTAGAGATTTGGCGGGATATGGCTACACCTTC
CDR3aa: CSARDLAGYGYTF

v_gene: TRBV6-5
abundance: many
d_gene: TRBD1
j_gene: TRBJ2-1
CDR3nt: TGTGCCAGCAGTCCGGGGTCAGGACAGGAGACGTTTGAGCAGTTCTTC
CDR3aa: CASSPGSGQETFEQFF

v_gene: TRBV4-1
abundance: many
d_gene: TRBD2
j_gene: TRBJ2-1
CDR3nt: TGCGCCAGCAGCCCCGGGACTAGCGGGAGAGATGAGCAGTTCTTC
CDR3aa: CASSPGTSGRDEQFF

v_gene: TRBV20-1
abundance: many
d_gene: .
j_gene: TRBJ2-3
CDR3nt: TGCAGTGCTCGGGACTCTCCAACAGATACGCAGTATTTT
CDR3aa: CSARDSPTDTQYF

v_gene: TRBV29-1
abundance: many
d_gene: .
j_gene: TRBJ2-6
CDR3nt: TGCAGCGTTGATGGGGACTCTGGGGCCAACGTCCTGACTTTC
CDR3aa: CSVDGDSGANVLTF

v_gene: TRBV12-5
abundance: many
d_gene: .
j_gene: TRBJ2-3
CDR3nt: TGTGCTAGTGGTTTTGGCGTTAGGACAGATACGCAGTATTTT
CDR3aa: CASGFGVRTDTQYF

v_gene: TRBV5-1
abundance: many
d_gene: .
j_gene: TRBJ2-5
CDR3nt: TGCGCCAGCAGCTCCGGGACCGGTCGGGAGACCCAGTACTTC
CDR3aa: CASSSGTGRETQYF

v_gene: TRBV12-3/TRBV12-4
abundance: many
d_gene: .
j_gene: TRBJ1-5
CDR3nt: TGTGCCAGCAGCCTCGATATGACCCCCAATACCCCCCAGCATTTT
CDR3aa: CASSLDMTPNTPQHF

v_gene: TRBV6-2/TRBV6-3
abundance: few
d_gene: TRBD2
j_gene: TRBJ2-1
CDR3nt: TGTGCCAGCAGACGGCTCAGACTAGCGGGGCAGGGGGATGAGCAGTTCTTC
CDR3aa: CASRRLRLAGQGDEQFF

v_gene: TRBV20-1
abundance: many
d_gene: .
j_gene: TRBJ2-1
CDR3nt: TGCAGTGCTAGAGTCGGGTCCAAAGAGCGCAATGAGCAGTTCTTC
CDR3aa: CSARVGSKERNEQFF

v_gene: TRBV20-1
abundance: many
d_gene: .
j_gene: TRBJ2-7
CDR3nt: TGCAGTGCTAGTTTGGCGTCAGACGAGCAGTACTTC
CDR3aa: CSASLASDEQYF

v_gene: TRBV3-1
abundance: many
d_gene: .
j_gene: TRBJ2-7
CDR3nt: TGTGCCAGCAGCCAAGATGAGAGCGGGTGGTCTTCCTACGAGCAGTACTTC
CDR3aa: CASSQDESGWSSYEQYF

v_gene: TRBV5-1
abundance: many
d_gene: TRBD1
j_gene: TRBJ2-1
CDR3nt: TGCGCCAGCAGCTCGCCAGGGGGCAATGAGCAGTTCTTC
CDR3aa: CASSSPGGNEQFF

v_gene: TRBV7-2
abundance: many
d_gene: .
j_gene: TRBJ2-7
CDR3nt: TGTGCCAGCAGCCTCACCACTTACGAGCAGTACTTC
CDR3aa: CASSLTTYEQYF

v_gene: TRBV2
abundance: many
d_gene: .
j_gene: TRBJ1-3
CDR3nt: TGTGCCAGCAGTGAACGGGACCGTCTCTCTGGAAACACCATATATTTT
CDR3aa: CASSERDRLSGNTIYF

v_gene: TRBV25-1
abundance: many
d_gene: TRBD2
j_gene: TRBJ2-5
CDR3nt: TGTGCCAGCAGTATCACTAGCGGGCCCCAAGAGACCCAGTACTTC
CDR3aa: CASSITSGPQETQYF

v_gene: TRBV5-1
abundance: many
d_gene: TRBD2
j_gene: TRBJ2-7
CDR3nt: TGCGCCAGCAACGGACTAGGCTCCTACGAGCAGTACTTC
CDR3aa: CASNGLGSYEQYF

v_gene: TRBV12-3/TRBV12-4
abundance: many
d_gene: TRBD1
j_gene: TRBJ2-7
CDR3nt: TGTGCCAGCAGTCCCCCAGGGGGCCGGGGCGAGCAGTACTTC
CDR3aa: CASSPPGGRGEQYF

v_gene: TRBV6-5
abundance: .
d_gene: .
j_gene: TRBJ2-7
CDR3nt: TGTGCCAGCAGTTACGGTTCGACTTCCCCGGGGGAGCAGTACTTC
CDR3aa: CASSYGSTSPGEQYF

v_gene: TRBV20-1
abundance: many
d_gene: .
j_gene: TRBJ2-7
CDR3nt: TGCAGTGCTAGGGGCGTACAGGGTGGCTACGAGCAGTACTTC
CDR3aa: CSARGVQGGYEQYF

v_gene: TRBV4-3
abundance: many
d_gene: .
j_gene: TRBJ2-1
CDR3nt: TGCGCCAGCAGCCAATTCCGGGACCTAGGGGGTGGTGAGCAGTTCTTC
CDR3aa: CASSQFRDLGGGEQFF

v_gene: TRBV20-1
abundance: many
d_gene: TRBD2
j_gene: TRBJ2-1
CDR3nt: TGCAGTGCTAGGGGACGACTAGCGGGAGTTCGCAATGAGCAGTTCTTC
CDR3aa: CSARGRLAGVRNEQFF

v_gene: TRBV29-1
abundance: many
d_gene: TRBD2
j_gene: TRBJ2-4
CDR3nt: TGCAGCGGCCGGACTAGCGGGGGGAACATTCAGTACTTC
CDR3aa: CSGRTSGGNIQYF

v_gene: TRBV10-3
abundance: .
d_gene: .
j_gene: TRBJ1-5
CDR3nt: TGTGCCATCAGTGACAGGGGTGGCAATCAGCCCCAGAATTTT
CDR3aa: CAISDRGGNQPQNF

v_gene: TRBV5-5
abundance: .
d_gene: .
j_gene: TRBJ2-3
CDR3nt: TGTGCCAGCAGCTTGACGGGAGATACGCAGTATTTT
CDR3aa: CASSLTGDTQYF

v_gene: TRBV5-1
abundance: many
d_gene: TRBD2
j_gene: TRBJ2-1
CDR3nt: TGCGCCAGCCAGACTAGCGGGGACCGCGGTGAGCAGTTCTTC
CDR3aa: CASQTSGDRGEQFF